This is a list of T cell receptor beta chains from one sample in a study of metastatic and nonmetastatic thyroid tumors. TCRdb redid the clone calls on the PCR reads using MiXCR. The repertoire consists of roughly 15,000 clones, with 22% occurring once and the leading ten covering 21%. The sample taken for sequencing was adjacent normal tissue. Source of these receptors: a female donor with papillary thyroid cancer or a benign thyroid nodule (not recorded which). Some clones in this sample may be carry-over from other donors' samples. Each CDR3 is given with its conserved first and last residue. Fields, in order: J gene, clone size, D gene, V gene, CDR3 DNA, CDR3 protein. The D gene is left open where the match is weak. The size entry is marked missing in some rows and otherwise reads once, few, many or a size class.

j_call: TRBJ1-1; clone_size: many; d_call: -; v_call: TRBV12-3/TRBV12-4; cdr3_nt: TGTGCCAGCAGTTTGGAGAGGGTTGAAGCTTTCTTT; cdr3_aa: CASSLERVEAFF
j_call: TRBJ1-6; clone_size: -; d_call: -; v_call: TRBV19; cdr3_nt: TGTGCCAGTAAGAGACAGGCAAATTCACCCCTCCACTTT; cdr3_aa: CASKRQANSPLHF
j_call: TRBJ1-1; clone_size: -; d_call: TRBD1; v_call: TRBV20-1; cdr3_nt: TGCAGTGCTAGAGATCCCAGCAGGGGGCGAGGAAACACTGAAGCTTTCTTT; cdr3_aa: CSARDPSRGRGNTEAFF
j_call: TRBJ2-1; clone_size: few; d_call: TRBD2; v_call: TRBV6-2/TRBV6-3; cdr3_nt: TGTGCCAGCATCCGGGCAACTAGCGGGAATGAGCAGTTCTTC; cdr3_aa: CASIRATSGNEQFF
j_call: TRBJ2-2; clone_size: few; d_call: TRBD2; v_call: TRBV6-1; cdr3_nt: TGTGCCAGCAGTGAAGTCGGCACTAGCGGGAAAAGCGGGGAGCTGTTTTTT; cdr3_aa: CASSEVGTSGKSGELFF
j_call: TRBJ1-4; clone_size: few; d_call: -; v_call: TRBV2; cdr3_nt: TGTGCCAGCAGTCCAAATATGGGGGGCCGGGAAAAACTGTTTTTT; cdr3_aa: CASSPNMGGREKLFF
j_call: TRBJ2-3; clone_size: -; d_call: TRBD1; v_call: TRBV6-1; cdr3_nt: TGTGCCAGCAGTATGAAGGGGGCGGATACGCAGTATTTT; cdr3_aa: CASSMKGADTQYF
j_call: TRBJ2-7; clone_size: few; d_call: TRBD2; v_call: TRBV11-1; cdr3_nt: TGTGCCAGCAGCTTCCTAGCGGGGATCTCCCCCTACGAGCAGTACTTC; cdr3_aa: CASSFLAGISPYEQYF
j_call: TRBJ1-1; clone_size: medium-sized; d_call: -; v_call: TRBV9; cdr3_nt: TGTGCCAGCAGCGGCGCCTCGAACACTGAAGCTTTCTTT; cdr3_aa: CASSGASNTEAFF
j_call: TRBJ1-1; clone_size: -; d_call: -; v_call: TRBV11-1; cdr3_nt: TGTGCCAGCAGTAACCCCACGGGCAGGGGGAACACTGAAGCTTTCTTT; cdr3_aa: CASSNPTGRGNTEAFF
j_call: TRBJ2-5; clone_size: -; d_call: -; v_call: TRBV18; cdr3_nt: TGTGCCAGCTCTCGGGAGACCCAGTACTTC; cdr3_aa: CASSRETQYF
j_call: TRBJ1-2; clone_size: -; d_call: -; v_call: TRBV6-5; cdr3_nt: TGTGCCAGCAGTTCATCCGGGACCGACGATGTATATGGCTACACCTTC; cdr3_aa: CASSSSGTDDVYGYTF
j_call: TRBJ1-1; clone_size: -; d_call: TRBD1; v_call: TRBV20-1; cdr3_nt: TGCAGTGCTAGAGCCGGCGGGACAGGGGGCTTGAACACTGAAGCTTTCTTT; cdr3_aa: CSARAGGTGGLNTEAFF
j_call: TRBJ1-2; clone_size: -; d_call: -; v_call: TRBV5-1; cdr3_nt: TGCGCCAGCAGCTTAAGGCAGGGCTATGGCTACACCTTC; cdr3_aa: CASSLRQGYGYTF
j_call: TRBJ2-1; clone_size: -; d_call: TRBD1; v_call: TRBV10-1; cdr3_nt: TGCGCCAGCAGTGAGGCCAGGACAGGGGGTTGGAATGAGCAGTTCTTC; cdr3_aa: CASSEARTGGWNEQFF
j_call: TRBJ2-7; clone_size: many; d_call: TRBD1; v_call: TRBV27; cdr3_nt: TGTGCCAGCAGCCTCCTTGGACAGGGGGCCGAGCAGTACTTC; cdr3_aa: CASSLLGQGAEQYF
j_call: TRBJ2-1; clone_size: -; d_call: -; v_call: TRBV6-2/TRBV6-3; cdr3_nt: TGTGCCAGCAGTGGGAGAGGGGATAGGAATGAGCAGTTCTTC; cdr3_aa: CASSGRGDRNEQFF
j_call: TRBJ2-7; clone_size: -; d_call: -; v_call: TRBV20-1; cdr3_nt: TGCAGTGCTAGAGACCCCAGGGAGGGGGGCCACGAGCAGTACTTC; cdr3_aa: CSARDPREGGHEQYF
j_call: TRBJ2-5; clone_size: -; d_call: -; v_call: TRBV6-1; cdr3_nt: TGTGCCAGTTCGGGGGCAGGGTATCAAGAGACCCAGTACTTC; cdr3_aa: CASSGAGYQETQYF
j_call: TRBJ1-1; clone_size: many; d_call: -; v_call: TRBV30; cdr3_nt: TGTGCCTGGAGTCATAACACTGAAGCTTTCTTT; cdr3_aa: CAWSHNTEAFF
j_call: TRBJ2-7; clone_size: -; d_call: -; v_call: TRBV3-1; cdr3_nt: TGTGCCAGCAGCCAAGAAGGGTACGAGCAGTACTTC; cdr3_aa: CASSQEGYEQYF
j_call: TRBJ2-7; clone_size: many; d_call: -; v_call: TRBV5-1; cdr3_nt: TGCGCCAGCAGCGGGACGGGGGATAGAGAGCAGTACTTC; cdr3_aa: CASSGTGDREQYF
j_call: TRBJ2-3; clone_size: few; d_call: TRBD2; v_call: TRBV28; cdr3_nt: TGTGCCAGCAGTTCGCGAACTAGCGGGGGGGCCGATACGCAGTATTTT; cdr3_aa: CASSSRTSGGADTQYF
j_call: TRBJ2-3; clone_size: many; d_call: TRBD2; v_call: TRBV27; cdr3_nt: TGTGCCAGCAAGCCGGGACTAGTAGCAGATACGCAGTATTTT; cdr3_aa: CASKPGLVADTQYF
j_call: TRBJ1-1; clone_size: many; d_call: -; v_call: TRBV6-1; cdr3_nt: TGTGCCAGCACAAACTTCTGGGGGACATACCTGAACACTGAAGCTTTCTTT; cdr3_aa: CASTNFWGTYLNTEAFF
j_call: TRBJ2-7; clone_size: -; d_call: TRBD1; v_call: TRBV2; cdr3_nt: TGTGCCAGCAGGCCTGGGACAGGAACTATCTACGAGCAGTACTTC; cdr3_aa: CASRPGTGTIYEQYF
j_call: TRBJ2-7; clone_size: -; d_call: -; v_call: TRBV11-2; cdr3_nt: TGTGCCAGCAGCCCGGACGGATCCTACGAGCAGTACTTC; cdr3_aa: CASSPDGSYEQYF
j_call: TRBJ1-1; clone_size: -; d_call: -; v_call: TRBV20-1; cdr3_nt: TGCAGTGCTAGAGATAAAACGGCGGGACCCGAAGCTTTCTTT; cdr3_aa: CSARDKTAGPEAFF
j_call: TRBJ2-1; clone_size: few; d_call: -; v_call: TRBV20-1; cdr3_nt: TGCAGTGCTAGAGATTGGGCTAATTGGGAGTTCTTC; cdr3_aa: CSARDWANWEFF
j_call: TRBJ2-7; clone_size: few; d_call: TRBD2; v_call: TRBV6-1; cdr3_nt: TGTGCCAGCAGTCTCAGTCTAGCGGGAGGGGTTTACGAGCAGTACTTC; cdr3_aa: CASSLSLAGGVYEQYF
j_call: TRBJ2-7; clone_size: -; d_call: -; v_call: TRBV20-1; cdr3_nt: TGCAGTGCCCGTCCTGGGGGACTCTACGAGCAGTACTTC; cdr3_aa: CSARPGGLYEQYF
j_call: TRBJ2-2; clone_size: -; d_call: -; v_call: TRBV3-1; cdr3_nt: TGTGCCAGCAGCCAAGGGGCCGTTAGTGCCGGGGAGCTGTTTTTT; cdr3_aa: CASSQGAVSAGELFF
j_call: TRBJ2-7; clone_size: many; d_call: -; v_call: TRBV2; cdr3_nt: TGTGCCAGCAGTGAAGCGGGAGCAGGCTCCTACGAGCAGTACTTC; cdr3_aa: CASSEAGAGSYEQYF
j_call: TRBJ2-5; clone_size: many; d_call: -; v_call: TRBV2; cdr3_nt: TGTGCCAGCATGGGCAGTGAGACCCAGTACTTC; cdr3_aa: CASMGSETQYF
j_call: TRBJ2-3; clone_size: -; d_call: TRBD2; v_call: TRBV7-2; cdr3_nt: TGTGCCAGCAGCCCTAGCGGGGGGGGTGGCACAGATACGCAGTATTTT; cdr3_aa: CASSPSGGGGTDTQYF
j_call: TRBJ2-2; clone_size: few; d_call: -; v_call: TRBV2; cdr3_nt: TGTGCCAGCAGTGCGACCTTAGTAGGAACCGGGGAGCTGTTTTTT; cdr3_aa: CASSATLVGTGELFF
j_call: TRBJ2-7; clone_size: few; d_call: -; v_call: TRBV5-1; cdr3_nt: TGCGCCAGCAGCCCACAGCCCCCTGGCTACGAGCAGTACTTC; cdr3_aa: CASSPQPPGYEQYF
j_call: TRBJ2-1; clone_size: medium-sized; d_call: -; v_call: TRBV9; cdr3_nt: -; cdr3_aa: CASSVAIGASRGGIF